The 6 T cell receptor beta chains listed next were all sequenced from one sample in a study of T cell repertoires in cytomegalovirus infection. TCRdb reanalysed the reads using MiXCR and keeps one entry per CDR3 protein. In the table there are 700,000 to 850,000 distinct CDR3 sequences, 32% of which are singletons. Their recognized antigens are unknown. Sequenced material: cultured CD8+ T cells from PBMCs, taken from culture after CMV antigen stimulation. These receptors all stem from a human donor in good health (CMV status not recorded). Some clones in this sample may be carry-over from other donors' samples.

The rearrangement uses TRBV2 and TRBJ1-1, with D uncertain. Germline V CDR1 and CDR2: SNHLY, FYNNEI. The CDR3 contains 11 residues. The V end lost 10 bases, the J end lost 6 bases, and 12 bases lay between the germline ends. The chain's CDR3 is CATQGRAEAFF. CDR3 coding DNA: TGTGCCACCCAAGGCCGCGCTGAAGCTTTCTTT.

The J gene is TRBJ2-7, the V gene TRBV5-6; weak D call: TRBD1 (6 bases). CDR3 length: 14 amino acids. Germline CDR1 SGHDT, CDR2 YYEEEE. Trimming pared 3 bases from V and 7 bases from J, leaving 17 bases between. CDR3 region: CASSSPRQDIEQYV. DNA of the CDR3: TGTGCCAGCAGCTCACCTCGACAGGACATAGAGCAGTACGTC.

In this sample, this clonotype turned up a few times. The chain recombines TRBV6-2 or TRBV6-3 with TRBJ2-7, with TRBD1 identical over 8 bases. Germline CDR1 reads MNHEY; CDR2 reads SVGEGT. J was trimmed by 3 bases and V by 2 bases; bases with no gene match: 18. This CDR3 comprises 19 residues. The DNA of the CDR3 is TGTGCCAGCAGTTACCCCGGGACAGGAGACATCTTGGGTATCTACGAGCAGTACTTC. Translation: CASSYPGTGDILGIYEQYF.

This clonotype has a count of ten or more. The rearrangement links TRBV5-1 to TRBJ2-1, with D tentatively TRBD1 (7 bases). This CDR3 is built from 15 residues. From germline, CDR1 is SGHRS and CDR2 YFSETQ. V was pared by 0 bases and J by 8 bases, with 15 bases between. CDR3: CASSLGQGGFDEQFF. The CDR3 DNA follows: TGCGCCAGCAGCTTGGGGCAGGGGGGATTTGATGAGCAGTTCTTC. Using reference TRBV5-1 and TRBJ2-1 for the parts outside the CDR3, the full variable domain is KAGVTQTPRYLIKTRGQQVTLSCSPISGHRSVSWYQQTPGQGLQFLFEYFSETQRNKGNFPGRFSGRQFSNSRSEMNVSTLELGDSALYLCASSLGQGGFDEQFFGPGTRLTVL.

This clonotype was recorded a few times. This chain uses TRBV10-3 with TRBJ2-7, with a tentative D call TRBD1 (6 bases). V dropped 2 bases and J dropped 6 bases, with 20 bases sitting between them. This CDR3 has 16 residues. Germline CDR1 is ENHRY and CDR2 is SYGVKD. The CDR3 bases are TGTGCCATCAGTGAGACCAACTGGGACACACTACGCGAGCAGTACTTC. It codes for CAISETNWDTLREQYF.

The gene calls are TRBV5-1 and TRBJ2-1, with a possible D match to TRBD1 (5 bases). The length of the CDR3 is 15 residues. The V end lost 0 bases, the J end lost 5 bases, and 12 bases lay between the germline ends. Per germline, CDR1 SGHRS and CDR2 YFSETQ. Written as DNA, the CDR3 is TGCGCCAGCAGCTTGGCCGAGACAGAAAACAATGAGCAGTTCTTC. This translates into CASSLAETENNEQFF.